Each of the 24 T cell receptor beta chains below was sequenced from the same sample in a study of blood T cell repertoires in COVID-19. Using immunoSEQ multiplex PCR, the repertoire was profiled, and TCRdb retains in-frame clones only, with some absent. The sample has 250,000 to 400,000 clones, 70% to 90% seen once. Sequences were obtained from peripheral blood. These receptors originate from a woman in her twenties or thirties with COVID-19, enrolled during active disease.

The rearrangement uses TRBV7-9 and TRBJ2-2, with D perhaps matching TRBD2 (7 bases). Trimming took off 5 bases at V and 3 bases at J, with 25 bases between the two ends. Per the germline V gene, CDR1 is SEHNR and CDR2 is FQNEAQ (reference sequence). CDR3 length: 19 residues. The CDR3 loop is CASSLGGRGLEMYTGELFF. Here the CDR3 DNA reads TGTGCCAGCAGCCTAGGAGGGCGGGGGCTGGAGATGTACACCGGGGAGCTGTTTTTT.

V usage is TRBV7-8 and J usage is TRBJ2-7, with TRBD1 as a possible D gene (6 bases). The CDR3 extends over 16 amino acids. The V gene lost 2 bases and the J gene lost 7 bases, with 21 bases spanning the gap. Germline values: CDR1 SGHVS, CDR2 FQNEAQ. The CDR3 nucleotides are TGTGCCAGCAGCTTACTCGTCGGGACACTTGGGCGGGAGCAGTACTTC. As protein: CASSLLVGTLGREQYF.

V gene TRBV23-1 combines with J gene TRBJ1-6; 12 nucleotides line up with TRBD1. TRBV23-1 is classed as an ORF, of uncertain function. The CDR3 spans 17 residues. After removal of 8 bases from V and 7 bases from J, the junction contained 12 bases not matched to a gene. The CDR3 bases are TGCGCCAGCGCTCGGGACAGGGGGCAGGTTTGGAATTCACCCCTCCACTTT. Translation: CASARDRGQVWNSPLHF.

The gene calls are TRBV2 and TRBJ1-2, with TRBD1 identical over 9 bases. CDR3 length: 16 residues. The V gene end was trimmed by 7 bases and the J gene end by 2 bases; junction bases not matched to a gene: 11. Germline CDR1 and CDR2: SNHLY and FYNNEI. This chain's CDR3 is CASILDPGQGNYGYTF. The DNA of the CDR3 is TGTGCCAGCATCCTTGACCCCGGACAGGGGAACTATGGCTACACCTTC.

V usage is TRBV2 and J usage is TRBJ2-7; TRBD1 aligns across 8 bases. J lost 1 base, V lost 10 bases, and 3 bases had no gene match. CDR3 length equals 12 residues. Germline loops: CDR1 SNHLY, CDR2 FYNNEI. The CDR3 nucleotides are TGTGCCACCGGGACAGGATCCTACGAGCAGTACGTC. This sequence encodes CATGTGSYEQYV.

By share, this clone ranks as medium-sized. This sequence joins TRBV6-5 and TRBJ2-2; D remains unclear. CDR3 length equals 13 residues. The germline V gene has CDR1 MNHEY and CDR2 SVGAGI. V was shortened by 8 bases and J by 6 bases, with 13 bases between the two germline ends. The CDR3 DNA sequence: TGTGCCAGCTCAAGAGGAGAGGCCGGGGAGCTGTTTTTT. Its protein is CASSRGEAGELFF.

About this clone itself: One junction end disagrees with the germline gene, perhaps due to a read error. The J gene is TRBJ1-6, the V gene TRBV7-2; 7 bases are shared with TRBD1. The germline V gene encodes CDR1 SGHTA and CDR2 FQGNSA. The CDR3 runs 13 residues. CDR3 sequence reads: CASSNRGPMPMAF. CDR3 coding DNA: TGTGCCAGCAGCAACAGGGGACCGATGCCGATGGCCTTT. The full variable domain, completed using reference TRBV7-2 and TRBJ1-6, is GAGVSQSPSNKVTEKGKDVELRCDPISGHTALYWYRQSLGQGLEFLIYFQGNSAPDKSGLPSDRFSAERTGGSVSTLTIQRTQQEDSAVYLCASSNRGPMPMAFGNGTRLTVT.

The rearrangement links TRBV9 to TRBJ2-2; 9 bases map to TRBD1. This CDR3 has 17 residues. Germline V gives CDR1 SGDLS, CDR2 YYNGEE. V lost 3 bases, J lost 5 bases, and 11 bases stayed unmatched. CDR3 residues: CASSDLDRGPRTGELFF. The CDR3 DNA follows: TGTGCCAGCAGCGATTTGGACAGGGGCCCCCGGACCGGGGAGCTGTTTTTT.

This chain joins TRBV9 and TRBJ2-1; 10 nucleotides match TRBD1. This CDR3 has 15 amino acids. The germline CDR1 and CDR2 sequences are SGDLS and YYNGEE. With 2 bases clipped from V and 7 bases from J, the junction kept 6 bases outside the gene matches. The CDR3 DNA reads as TGTGCCAGCAGCGTGGGGACAGGGGCCGCAAATGAGCAGTTCTTC. It is translated as CASSVGTGAANEQFF.

This chain connects TRBV11-2 to TRBJ2-1; possible D gene TRBD1, 5 bases. Germline lookup yields CDR1 SGHAT and CDR2 FQNNGV. V was clipped by 4 bases and J by 7 bases, with 17 bases between them. The CDR3 loop spans 15 amino acids. CDR3: CASSSYWGGRNEQFF. The CDR3 DNA reads as TGTGCCAGCAGCTCCTACTGGGGCGGAAGGAATGAGCAGTTCTTC.

V and J are TRBV6-5 and TRBJ2-4, with D perhaps matching TRBD1 (6 bases). This CDR3 region has 13 residues. CDR1 is MNHEY and CDR2 is SVGAGI in the germline V gene. The V and J ends lost 6 bases and 8 bases respectively, with 14 bases between them. CDR3 DNA: TGTGCCAGCAGCCAACAGGGTGGGGACATTCAGTACTTC. This gives the protein CASSQQGGDIQYF.

In its sample, this clone was seen once. The chain couples TRBV27 to TRBJ2-7, with TRBD1 as a possible D gene (6 bases). V lost 6 bases and J lost 0, with 15 bases in between. The germline V gene has CDR1 MNHEY and CDR2 SMNVEV (reference sequence). CDR3 length: 15 amino acids. The CDR3 sequence: CASSSLRGPSYEQYV. In nucleotides, the CDR3 is TGTGCCAGCAGCAGCCTCAGGGGCCCCTCCTACGAGCAGTACGTC.

This clone has only one observation. V is TRBV13 and J is TRBJ2-2; TRBD1 might be the D (5 bases). Germline CDR1 PRHDT, CDR2 FYEKMQ (reference sequence). The germline V and J ends were trimmed by 5 bases and 2 bases, with 18 bases remaining between them. The CDR3 totals 17 residues. The CDR3 loop is CASSPLTWQGNTGELFF. CDR3 nucleotide sequence: TGTGCCAGCAGCCCTCTAACATGGCAGGGTAACACCGGGGAGCTGTTTTTT.

The J gene is TRBJ1-4, the V gene TRBV6-5, with 10 nucleotides matching TRBD1. CDR3 length equals 15 residues. Germline-derived CDR1 and CDR2 are MNHEY and SVGAGI. With 7 bases clipped from V and 3 bases from J, the junction kept 5 bases outside the gene matches. The CDR3 region has the DNA TGTGCCAGCAAAAGACAGGGGGCTGCTAATGAAAAACTGTTTTTT. It encodes CASKRQGAANEKLFF.

This rearrangement joins TRBV10-3 to TRBJ1-1, with unresolved D. This CDR3 spans 13 amino acids. Germline values: CDR1 ENHRY, CDR2 SYGVKD. The V end was cut by 7 bases, the J end by 0 bases, with 9 bases between. The CDR3 region is CAIKAGMNTEAFF. The CDR3 DNA sequence: TGTGCCATCAAGGCAGGAATGAACACTGAAGCTTTCTTT.

The chain joins TRBV19 to TRBJ1-2, with 10 bases identical to TRBD1. CDR1 is LNHDA, CDR2 SQIVND, per germline (reference sequence). J gave up 2 bases and V 5 bases, and 8 bases lay outside the gene matches. This CDR3 comprises 16 residues. CDR3 DNA: TGTGCCAGTAGTCCTCGCTGGGGACAGGGGAACTATGGCTACACCTTC. It yields the protein CASSPRWGQGNYGYTF. The full variable domain, its missing parts supplied by reference TRBV19 and TRBJ1-2, is DGGITQSPKYLFRKEGQNVTLSCEQNLNHDAMYWYRQDPGQGLRLIYYSQIVNDFQKGDIAEGYSVSREKKESFPLTVTSAQKNPTAFYLCASSPRWGQGNYGYTFGSGTRLTVV.

This clone was recorded once. This chain connects TRBV6-2 or TRBV6-3 to TRBJ2-7; possible D gene TRBD1, 7 bases. CDR3 length: 14 residues. The ends were cut back, 2 bases at V and 5 bases at J, with 13 bases in the middle. Germline values: CDR1 MNHEY, CDR2 SVGEGT. The CDR3 reads CASSYGGGGNEQYF. CDR3 coding DNA: TGTGCCAGCAGTTACGGAGGGGGCGGAAACGAGCAGTACTTC.

The chain has TRBV7-2 and TRBJ1-1; D call uncertain. Germline V CDR1 and CDR2: SGHTA, FQGNSA. This CDR3 region has 18 residues. V was trimmed by 1 base and J by 6 bases, leaving 24 bases between them. The CDR3 here is CASSLGGGWAVTNPEAFF. The CDR3 DNA reads as TGTGCCAGCAGCTTAGGGGGAGGGTGGGCTGTAACAAACCCTGAAGCTTTCTTT.

J is TRBJ1-6 and V is TRBV3-1 (or the pseudogene TRBV3-2), with 8 bases aligning to TRBD1. CDR1 and CDR2 from the germline V gene are LGHDT and YNNKEL (reference sequence). V shed 0 bases, J shed 10 bases, and the junction held 2 bases outside the gene matches. The CDR3 has 14 amino acids. In DNA, the CDR3 is TGTGCCAGCAGCCAAGAAACAGGGGGATCACCCCTCCACTTT. Its protein is CASSQETGGSPLHF.

The gene calls are TRBV9 and TRBJ1-4; unclear D gene. CDR3 length: 14 residues. Trimming cost V 4 bases and J 5 bases, with 12 bases left between them. Germline V lookup: CDR1 SGDLS, CDR2 YYNGEE. CDR3 sequence reads: CASSPRGRNEKLFF. CDR3 nucleotides: TGTGCCAGCAGCCCCCGCGGGAGGAATGAAAAACTGTTTTTT.

The genes are TRBV5-5 and TRBJ1-4, with D uncertain. The CDR3 has 12 amino acids. Looked up from germline, CDR1 is SGHKS and CDR2 is YYEKEE (reference sequence). V lost 5 bases, J lost 5 bases, and 7 bases lay in between. CDR3 sequence reads: CASSDGNEKLFF. CDR3 sequence (DNA): TGTGCCAGCAGTGACGGGAATGAAAAACTGTTTTTT.

The chain uses TRBV9 and TRBJ1-2, with 9 nucleotides matching TRBD1. Trimming at V came to 0 bases and at J to 8 bases, leaving 2 bases not matched to a gene. The CDR3 runs to 13 residues. Germline-derived CDR1 and CDR2 are SGDLS and YYNGEE. The CDR3 protein is CASSVGQGDGYTF. The DNA of the CDR3 is TGTGCCAGCAGCGTAGGACAGGGGGACGGCTACACCTTC.

V is TRBV28 and J is TRBJ1-1, with 7 bases matching TRBD1. Trimming took 0 bases from V and 1 from J; bases not matched to a gene: 5. Germline values: CDR1 MDHEN, CDR2 SYDVKM. This CDR3 is 16 amino acids long. CDR3 sequence: CASSLWAGGPNTEAFF. CDR3 nucleotides: TGTGCCAGCAGTTTATGGGCAGGGGGACCGAACACTGAAGCTTTCTTT.

This clone came up once. The genes are TRBV19 and TRBJ1-2; a possible D gene is TRBD1 (6 bases). Germline lookup yields CDR1 LNHDA and CDR2 SQIVND (reference sequence). The CDR3 is made up of 15 amino acids. The V and J ends lost 4 bases and 2 bases respectively, with 14 bases between them. The CDR3: CASSSPKGGNYGYTF. CDR3 sequence (DNA): TGTGCCAGTAGTAGCCCAAAGGGGGGGAACTATGGCTACACCTTC. The complete variable domain, with remaining parts taken from reference TRBV19 and TRBJ1-2, reads DGGITQSPKYLFRKEGQNVTLSCEQNLNHDAMYWYRQDPGQGLRLIYYSQIVNDFQKGDIAEGYSVSREKKESFPLTVTSAQKNPTAFYLCASSSPKGGNYGYTFGSGTRLTVV.